One sample yielded the 24 T cell receptor beta chains listed below, sequenced in a study of T cell repertoires in cytomegalovirus infection. A single record per CDR3 protein comes from TCRdb applying MiXCR to the reads. The sample includes 450,000 to 550,000 distinct CDR3 sequences, approximately 17% of them seen just once. Sequencing input: CD8+ T cells from PBMCs. Receptor source: a human donor in good health (CMV status not recorded). Some clones in this sample may be carry-over from other donors' samples.

This clonotype has a count of ten or more. The rearrangement joins TRBV14 to TRBJ1-2, with 10 bases that match TRBD1. Germline CDR1 is SGHDN and CDR2 is FVKESK. The CDR3 has 16 amino acids. J was trimmed by 4 bases and V by 3 bases; bases with no gene match: 8. CDR3 protein: CASSQATGGISYGYTF. The DNA of the CDR3 is TGTGCCAGCAGCCAGGCGACAGGGGGCATCAGCTATGGCTACACCTTC.

Concerning this clonotype itself: This may stem from a read error, because a much larger clone lies one nucleotide away. The chain has TRBV12-3 or TRBV12-4 and TRBJ1-5; D is unclear. This CDR3 spans 15 amino acids. Trimming shortened V by 6 bases and J by 3 bases, and 15 bases separated the two germline ends. The CDR3 protein is CASSSSKSDNQPQHF. CDR3 DNA sequence: TGTGCCAGCAGCTCTAGTAAAAGCGACAATCAGCCCCAGCATTTT.

This clonotype came up many times. The chain recombines TRBV11-2 with TRBJ1-2; D ambiguous. Germline V CDR1 and CDR2: SGHAT, FQNNGV. The CDR3 spans 12 residues. Trimming took 1 base from V and 6 from J, leaving 6 bases between them. DNA for the CDR3: TGTGCCAGCAGCTTAGGAAGCGATGGCTACACCTTC. Protein sequence: CASSLGSDGYTF.

V usage is TRBV24-1 and J usage is TRBJ2-3, with a possible D match to TRBD2 (5 bases). Germline V gene sequence: CDR1 KGHDR, CDR2 SFDVKD. The germline V and J ends were trimmed by 1 base and 1 base, with 11 bases remaining between them. CDR3 length: 16 amino acids. The CDR3 region has the DNA TGTGCCACCAGTGATTTAGTTAGCGTTGGCACAGATACGCAGTATTTT. Translation gives CATSDLVSVGTDTQYF.

The V call is TRBV29-1, the J call TRBJ1-2; D is unclear. Looked up from germline, CDR1 is SQVTM and CDR2 is ANQGSEA. V was cut by 7 bases and J by 1 base, with 13 bases left in between. The CDR3 has 13 amino acids. The DNA of the CDR3 is TGCAGCGAAGGCGTCAGTCGTAACTATGGCTACACCTTC. Translation: CSEGVSRNYGYTF.

The V and J genes are TRBV5-1 and TRBJ2-7; 9 positions agree with TRBD2. Germline V gene data show CDR1 as SGHRS and CDR2 as YFSETQ. The CDR3 is made up of 18 amino acids. Germline trimming cut 2 bases from V and 2 bases from J; bases unmatched to any gene: 14. CDR3 nucleotides: TGCGCCAGCAGCTTCTCTGAGCTTAGCGGGGGCCGTCCCTACGAGCAGTACTTC. It specifies CASSFSELSGGRPYEQYF.

The rearrangement uses TRBV24-1 and TRBJ2-7, with TRBD2 matching over 7 bases. J lost 3 bases, V lost 3 bases, and 1 base had no gene match. CDR3 length: 13 residues. Germline CDR1 and CDR2: KGHDR and SFDVKD. The CDR3 is CATSDRGDYEQYF. The CDR3 nucleotides are TGTGCCACCAGTGATCGGGGGGACTACGAGCAGTACTTC.

The chain uses TRBV6-1 and TRBJ2-7, with D perhaps TRBD2 (7 bases). V was cut by 7 bases and J by 9 bases, with 19 bases left in between. This CDR3 is 13 amino acids long. Germline CDR1 and CDR2: MNHNS and SASEGT. The CDR3 region has the DNA TGTGCCAGCAAGATAGGGGGGGTACGCGTGCAGTACTTC. It encodes CASKIGGVRVQYF.

The chain carries TRBV6-4 and TRBJ2-3, with TRBD2 as a possible D gene (5 bases). CDR3 length equals 14 residues. The V gene lost 9 bases and the J gene lost 1 base, with 14 bases spanning the gap. CDR1 is MRHNA and CDR2 is SNTAGT in the germline V gene. The CDR3 loop reads CASSRDFGTDTQYF. CDR3 coding DNA: TGTGCCAGTTCGAGGGATTTTGGCACAGATACGCAGTATTTT.

This clonotype was recorded a few times. The chain employs TRBV27 and TRBJ2-7; 7 nucleotides line up with TRBD2. The J segment lost 4 bases and the V segment lost 2 bases, leaving 11 bases of the junction unmatched. Germline CDR1 is MNHEY and CDR2 is SMNVEV (reference sequence). The CDR3 length is 16 residues. CDR3 bases: TGTGCCAGCAGTTTAGGACTAGGGGCCGCGGGATACGAGCAGTACTTC. As protein: CASSLGLGAAGYEQYF.

This clonotype was counted between two and nine times. The chain uses TRBV4-1 and TRBJ2-7; tentatively, D is TRBD1 (6 bases). The CDR3 sequence is 14 residues long. Trimming removed 4 bases at V and 5 bases at J, with 15 bases between. The germline V gene encodes CDR1 MGHRA and CDR2 YSYEKL. CDR3 sequence: CASSPRNGGDEQYF. The CDR3 nucleotides read TGCGCCAGCAGCCCGCGGAATGGGGGCGACGAGCAGTACTTC.

V gene TRBV6-5 combines with J gene TRBJ1-1, with D perhaps matching TRBD1 (6 bases). Trimming left V 9 bases short and J 2 bases short, with 13 bases between. Germline CDR1 and CDR2: MNHEY and SVGAGI. The CDR3 is 13 amino acids. The CDR3 spells CARKGVSNTEAFF. The DNA of the CDR3 is TGTGCCAGGAAGGGGGTGTCCAACACTGAAGCTTTCTTT.

The chain combines TRBV6-1 with TRBJ2-2; no reliable D call. Germline V gene sequence: CDR1 MNHNS, CDR2 SASEGT. CDR3 length: 12 residues. V lost 5 bases, J lost 6 bases, and 7 bases lay in between. The CDR3 DNA sequence: TGTGCCAGCAGTTATTTGGCCGGGGAGCTGTTTTTT. The encoded protein is CASSYLAGELFF.

J is TRBJ1-2 and V is TRBV27; D is perhaps TRBD1 (6 bases). V was cut by 5 bases and J by 6 bases, with 13 bases left in between. CDR1 and CDR2 from the germline V gene are MNHEY and SMNVEV (reference sequence). The CDR3 totals 13 residues. The CDR3 DNA reads TGTGCCAGCAGTGGATCAGGGGTCCATGGCTACACCTTC. Its translation: CASSGSGVHGYTF.

The V call is TRBV7-9, the J call TRBJ2-7; tentative D call: TRBD1 (6 bases). Germline lookup yields CDR1 SEHNR and CDR2 FQNEAQ (reference sequence). The CDR3 is 16 amino acids. Trimming pared 1 base from V and 6 bases from J, leaving 19 bases between. CDR3 nucleotide sequence: TGTGCCAGCAGCTTAGAAATTGGGGGCGCGGTATTCGAGCAGTACTTC. It yields the protein CASSLEIGGAVFEQYF.

This clonotype occurred many times. The J gene is TRBJ2-1, the V gene TRBV7-3, with D perhaps given as TRBD1 or TRBD2 (6 bases each). CDR3 size: 15 residues. Germline CDR1 reads SGHTA; CDR2 reads FQGTGA. Deletions cut 10 bases from V and 3 bases from J, with 19 bases between. The CDR3 bases are TGTGCCACCTGGGGGGAGGCAGGGGACTACAATGAGCAGTTCTTC. The encoded protein is CATWGEAGDYNEQFF.

The DNA of the CDR3 is TGTGCCATCAGTGAGTCGAAGGTACAGGGGGCGGTTGGCTACACCTTC. It specifies CAISESKVQGAVGYTF. V is TRBV10-3 and J is TRBJ1-2, with 9 positions matching TRBD1. The germline gives CDR1 ENHRY, CDR2 SYGVKD. CDR3 length: 16 residues. V trimming: 0 bases; J trimming: 7 bases; junction bases outside the gene matches: 9.

This clonotype has more than one count but fewer than ten. This chain joins TRBV29-1 and TRBJ2-3, with no clear D. The CDR3 is 13 residues long. The V end lost 5 bases, the J end lost 4 bases, and 13 bases lay between the germline ends. Per the germline V gene, CDR1 is SQVTM and CDR2 is ANQGSEA. This CDR3 is CSVPTGSADTQYF. The DNA of the CDR3 is TGCAGCGTTCCAACGGGCTCCGCAGATACGCAGTATTTT.

The J gene is TRBJ2-3, the V gene TRBV15; perhaps D is TRBD1 or TRBD2 (5 bases each). Germline assignment: CDR1 LNHNV and CDR2 YYDKDF (reference sequence). The CDR3 runs 16 residues. The V gene lost 4 bases and the J gene lost 1 base, with 15 bases spanning the gap. CDR3 coding DNA: TGTGCCACCAGCATCGAGGGCAGGGACGGCACAGATACGCAGTATTTT. It translates to CATSIEGRDGTDTQYF.

The sample holds many counts of this clonotype. J is TRBJ2-2 and V is TRBV28; 7 bases align to TRBD1. The CDR3 is made up of 14 amino acids. V dropped 5 bases and J dropped 7; count of bases not matched to a gene: 7. Germline V gene sequence: CDR1 MDHEN, CDR2 SYDVKM. CDR3 bases: TGTGCCAGCAGTGTAACAGGGGAAGTCGGGGAGCTGTTTTTT. As protein: CASSVTGEVGELFF.

This clonotype was seen at least ten times. The V call is TRBV6-1, the J call TRBJ2-1; 12 bases fit TRBD2. Germline assignment: CDR1 MNHNS and CDR2 SASEGT. V lost 5 bases, J lost 4 bases, and 18 bases stayed unmatched. The CDR3 sequence is 20 residues long. The CDR3 DNA reads as TGTGCCAGCAGTCAACCGGGGCCTAGCGGGGGGGCACCCCCTTACAATGAGCAGTTCTTC. Its protein is CASSQPGPSGGAPPYNEQFF.

For this clonotype: A junction end diverges from the germline sequence, so it may reflect a read error. The chain carries TRBV2 and TRBJ1-1; no clear D. Germline V gene lookup returns CDR1 SNHLY and CDR2 FYNNEI. This CDR3 contains 13 residues. For the CDR3, the DNA is TGTACCAGCACCAGATACCCGGCTGAAGGAGCTTTCTTT. Translation: CTSTRYPAEGAFF.

Comment on this clonotype: It may be a read error: a sequence one base away is much more abundant. No conserved phenylalanine or tryptophan is present at the end of the CDR3, so a read error is the likely explanation. The gene calls are TRBV6-8 and TRBJ2-7; D tentatively reads TRBD1 or TRBD2 (5 bases each). Trimming stripped 6 bases from V and 2 bases from J, with 14 bases between. The length of the CDR3 is 14 residues. The germline gives CDR1 MNHGY, CDR2 SAAAGT. The DNA of the CDR3 is TGTGCCAGCAGGCAAGGGGAGAGGGCCTACGAGCAGTACCTC. Amino acid sequence: CASRQGERAYEQYL.

This clonotype was observed at least ten times. The chain has TRBV7-9 and TRBJ1-2; D unresolved. The germline V gene has CDR1 SEHNR and CDR2 FQNEAQ (reference sequence). The CDR3 extends over 15 amino acids. V lost 3 bases, J lost 0 bases, and 11 bases lay in between. The CDR3 nucleotides are TGTGCCAGCAGCTTTGCTACGGAATCTAACTATGGCTACACCTTC. This codes for CASSFATESNYGYTF.